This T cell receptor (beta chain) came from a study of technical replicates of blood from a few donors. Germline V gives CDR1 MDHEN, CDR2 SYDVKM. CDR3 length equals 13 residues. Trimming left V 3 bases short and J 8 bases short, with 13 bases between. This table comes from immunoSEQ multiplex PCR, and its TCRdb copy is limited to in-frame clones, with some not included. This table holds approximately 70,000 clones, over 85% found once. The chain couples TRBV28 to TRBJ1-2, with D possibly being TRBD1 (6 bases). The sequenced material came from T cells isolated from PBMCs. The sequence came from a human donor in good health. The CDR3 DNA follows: TGTGCCAGCAGTTTTGCGTCAGGGGACGGCTACACCTTC. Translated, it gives CASSFASGDGYTF.